Shown below are 7 T cell receptor beta chains from a single sample sequenced in a study of blood T cell repertoires in COVID-19. TCRdb's copy holds only in-frame clones and misses some; the assay was immunoSEQ multiplex PCR. This table has under 300,000 clones, 89% appearing once. The sequencing sample was made of peripheral blood. These receptors originate from a woman between 35 and 50 years old who had recovered from COVID-19.

The rearrangement links TRBV30 to TRBJ1-2, with 7 positions matching TRBD1. The CDR3 loop spans 14 amino acids. Per the germline V gene, CDR1 is GTSNPN and CDR2 is SVGIG (reference sequence). Unmatched junction bases numbered 10, after V lost 1 base and J lost 8 bases. CDR3 amino acids: CAWSGDATGTGYTF. CDR3 coding DNA: TGTGCCTGGAGTGGCGATGCGACAGGGACCGGCTACACCTTC.

The chain links TRBV9 to TRBJ2-3; D gene unclear. This CDR3 region has 13 residues. Germline lookup yields CDR1 SGDLS and CDR2 YYNGEE. V lost 1 base, J lost 5 bases, and 8 bases lay in between. The DNA for the CDR3 is TGTGCCAGCAGCGTAAGTCTAGGAGATACGCAGTATTTT. Encoded protein: CASSVSLGDTQYF.

This clone was picked up one time. The J gene is TRBJ2-3, the V gene TRBV3-1 (or the pseudogene TRBV3-2); perhaps TRBD2 as D (6 bases). Germline CDR1 LGHDT, CDR2 YNNKEL (reference sequence). Trimming shortened V by 1 base and J by 2 bases, and 7 bases separated the two germline ends. CDR3 size: 14 residues. CDR3 sequence reads: CASSQAGVTDTQYF. CDR3 coding DNA: TGTGCCAGCAGCCAAGCGGGGGTCACAGATACGCAGTATTTT.

This chain links TRBV18 with TRBJ2-1; 9 nucleotides match TRBD2. Germline-derived CDR1 and CDR2 are KGHSH and LQKENI. The J segment lost 0 bases and the V segment lost 0 bases, leaving 3 bases of the junction unmatched. The CDR3 runs to 17 residues. CDR3: CASSPPASGISYNEQFF. CDR3 coding DNA: TGTGCCAGCTCACCACCGGCTAGCGGGATCTCCTACAATGAGCAGTTCTTC. Filled out from reference TRBV18 and TRBJ2-1, the complete variable domain reads NAGVMQNPRHLVRRRGQEARLRCSPMKGHSHVYWYRQLPEEGLKFMVYLQKENIIDESGMPKERFSAEFPKEGPSILRIQQVVRGDSAAYFCASSPPASGISYNEQFFGPGTRLTVL.

The CDR3 sequence is CASSPSQQAYEQYV. CDR3 coding DNA: TGTGCCAGCTCCCCATCACAACAGGCCTACGAGCAGTACGTC. The gene calls are TRBV18 and TRBJ2-7, with D tentatively TRBD1 (5 bases). V was clipped by 6 bases and J by 2 bases, with 14 bases between them. Looked up from germline, CDR1 is KGHSH and CDR2 is LQKENI. The CDR3 has 14 residues.

The gene calls are TRBV6-5 and TRBJ1-2; the D gene is possibly TRBD1 (5 bases). With 0 bases removed from V and 3 bases from J, the gap between germline ends came to 14 bases. From germline, CDR1 is MNHEY and CDR2 SVGAGI. This CDR3 has 16 residues. Here the CDR3 reads CASSYSRAGYDYGYTF. CDR3 DNA: TGTGCCAGCAGTTACTCTAGGGCAGGGTATGACTATGGCTACACCTTC.

This chain connects TRBV5-4 to TRBJ2-1, with 9 bases lining up with TRBD2. With 2 bases clipped from V and 13 bases from J, the junction kept 1 base outside the gene matches. Germline CDR1 reads SGHNT; CDR2 reads YYREEE (reference sequence). The CDR3 has 11 amino acids. CDR3 loop: CASSFSGGQFF. CDR3 coding DNA: TGTGCCAGCAGCTTTAGCGGGGGCCAGTTCTTC.